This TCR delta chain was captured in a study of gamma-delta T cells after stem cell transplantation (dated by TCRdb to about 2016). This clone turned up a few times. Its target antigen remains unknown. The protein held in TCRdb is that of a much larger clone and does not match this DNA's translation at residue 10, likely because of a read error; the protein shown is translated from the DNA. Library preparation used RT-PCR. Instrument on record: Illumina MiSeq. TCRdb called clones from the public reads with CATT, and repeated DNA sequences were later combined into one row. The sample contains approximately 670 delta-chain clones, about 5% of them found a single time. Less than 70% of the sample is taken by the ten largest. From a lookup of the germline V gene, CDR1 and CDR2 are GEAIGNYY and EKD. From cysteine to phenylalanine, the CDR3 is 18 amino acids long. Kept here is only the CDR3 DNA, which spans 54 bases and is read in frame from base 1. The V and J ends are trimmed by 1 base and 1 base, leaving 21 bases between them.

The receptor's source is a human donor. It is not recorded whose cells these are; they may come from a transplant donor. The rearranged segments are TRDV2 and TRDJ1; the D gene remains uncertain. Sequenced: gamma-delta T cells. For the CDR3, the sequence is CACDTLHPVEDLTDKLIF. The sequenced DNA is TGTGCCTGTGACACTCTTCATCCCGTGGAGGATCTCACCGATAAACTCATCTTT.